A selection of T cell receptor beta chains follows, all from one sample in a study of beta chain features in type 1 diabetes. Only in-frame clones appear in the TCRdb table, and some are missing; sequencing was by immunoSEQ multiplex PCR. Among 150,000 to 200,000 clones listed, approximately 8.7% were seen once. Sequences were obtained from central memory CD4+ T cells from blood. The origin of the receptors is a woman in her 30s with type 1 diabetes. Each CDR3 is given with its conserved first and last residue. The order of the fields is V gene, clone size, J gene, D gene, CDR3 protein, CDR3 DNA. A D gene is named only where the DNA matches it firmly. Rows may omit the clone size; those that give it use once, few, many or a size class.

v_call: TRBV6-5
clone_size: -
j_call: TRBJ2-7
d_call: -
cdr3_aa: CASSYPRDSHSYEQYF
cdr3_nt: TGTGCCAGCAGTTACCCGCGGGACAGCCACTCCTACGAGCAGTACTTC

v_call: TRBV30
clone_size: -
j_call: TRBJ2-2
d_call: -
cdr3_aa: CAWTHTGELFF
cdr3_nt: TGTGCCTGGACTCACACCGGGGAGCTGTTTTTT

v_call: TRBV5-4
clone_size: many
j_call: TRBJ2-2
d_call: TRBD1
cdr3_aa: CASSFDRAWDTGELFF
cdr3_nt: TGTGCCAGCAGTTTTGACAGGGCGTGGGACACCGGGGAGCTGTTTTTT

v_call: TRBV19
clone_size: -
j_call: TRBJ2-3
d_call: -
cdr3_aa: CATSGFYTDTQYF
cdr3_nt: TGTGCCACGTCAGGGTTTTACACAGATACGCAGTATTTT

v_call: TRBV28
clone_size: many
j_call: TRBJ2-7
d_call: -
cdr3_aa: CASSSAGSYEQYF
cdr3_nt: TGTGCCAGCAGTTCGGCCGGGTCCTACGAGCAGTACTTC

v_call: TRBV18
clone_size: few
j_call: TRBJ2-1
d_call: TRBD2
cdr3_aa: CASSLQLAGENNEQFF
cdr3_nt: TGTGCCAGCTCACTACAATTAGCGGGAGAAAATAATGAGCAGTTCTTC

v_call: TRBV7-6
clone_size: few
j_call: TRBJ2-7
d_call: TRBD2
cdr3_aa: CASSPSTSGNYEQYF
cdr3_nt: TGTGCCAGCAGCCCCTCTACTAGCGGAAACTACGAGCAGTACTTC

v_call: TRBV4-1
clone_size: few
j_call: TRBJ1-4
d_call: TRBD1
cdr3_aa: CASSHSTGGTSEKLFF
cdr3_nt: TGCGCCAGCAGCCACTCAACAGGGGGTACGAGTGAAAAACTGTTTTTT

v_call: TRBV18
clone_size: many
j_call: TRBJ2-7
d_call: TRBD1
cdr3_aa: CASSPRDSYEQYF
cdr3_nt: TGTGCCAGCTCACCCCGGGACAGCTACGAGCAGTACTTC

v_call: TRBV30
clone_size: few
j_call: TRBJ2-6
d_call: -
cdr3_aa: CAWDPGFPGANVLTF
cdr3_nt: TGTGCCTGGGACCCGGGGTTCCCTGGGGCCAACGTCCTGACTTTC

v_call: TRBV5-1
clone_size: -
j_call: TRBJ2-7
d_call: TRBD1
cdr3_aa: CASSYQGADYLDEQYF
cdr3_nt: TGCGCCAGCAGCTATCAGGGGGCGGATTATCTTGACGAGCAGTACTTC

v_call: TRBV28
clone_size: -
j_call: TRBJ2-2
d_call: -
cdr3_aa: CASTQGGDTGELFF
cdr3_nt: TGTGCCAGCACCCAGGGAGGAGACACCGGGGAGCTGTTTTTT

v_call: TRBV6-1
clone_size: -
j_call: TRBJ1-1
d_call: TRBD1
cdr3_aa: CASRDPGQGTEAFF
cdr3_nt: TGTGCCAGCAGGGATCCTGGACAGGGGACCGAAGCTTTCTTT

v_call: TRBV30
clone_size: few
j_call: TRBJ1-4
d_call: -
cdr3_aa: CAWSPLRGEKLFF
cdr3_nt: TGTGCCTGGAGTCCCCTAAGGGGTGAAAAACTGTTTTTT

v_call: TRBV10-3
clone_size: -
j_call: TRBJ2-7
d_call: TRBD1
cdr3_aa: CAISGQGARRFNYEQYF
cdr3_nt: TGTGCCATCAGTGGACAGGGGGCAAGGAGATTCAACTACGAGCAGTACTTC

v_call: TRBV9
clone_size: few
j_call: TRBJ2-1
d_call: TRBD2
cdr3_aa: CASSVDTSGRGSYNEQFF
cdr3_nt: TGTGCCAGCAGCGTAGACACTAGCGGGAGGGGGTCCTACAATGAGCAGTTCTTC

v_call: TRBV29-1
clone_size: -
j_call: TRBJ1-1
d_call: TRBD1
cdr3_aa: CSVRDSLRGTEAFF
cdr3_nt: TGCAGCGTGCGGGACAGTCTCAGGGGCACTGAAGCTTTCTTT

v_call: TRBV4-2
clone_size: -
j_call: TRBJ1-3
d_call: TRBD1
cdr3_aa: CASSQDPGTASGNTIYF
cdr3_nt: TGTGCCAGCAGCCAAGACCCCGGGACAGCCTCTGGAAACACCATATATTTT

v_call: TRBV9
clone_size: -
j_call: TRBJ2-1
d_call: TRBD2
cdr3_aa: CASSAGTSGSSYNEQFF
cdr3_nt: TGTGCCAGCAGCGCAGGGACTAGCGGGAGCTCCTACAATGAGCAGTTCTTC

v_call: TRBV21-1
clone_size: -
j_call: TRBJ2-7
d_call: -
cdr3_aa: CASSATSGRAGEQYF
cdr3_nt: TGTGCCAGCAGCGCAACTAGCGGGAGGGCCGGAGAGCAGTACTTC

v_call: TRBV25-1
clone_size: few
j_call: TRBJ1-4
d_call: -
cdr3_aa: CASSESTEYNEKLFF
cdr3_nt: TGTGCCAGCAGTGAGTCGACAGAATATAATGAAAAACTGTTTTTT

v_call: TRBV7-9
clone_size: few
j_call: TRBJ1-1
d_call: -
cdr3_aa: CASSLQVPEAFF
cdr3_nt: TGTGCCAGCAGCTTACAGGTGCCTGAAGCTTTCTTT

v_call: TRBV11-2
clone_size: few
j_call: TRBJ1-2
d_call: -
cdr3_aa: CASSSSRTVGYTF
cdr3_nt: TGTGCCAGCAGTTCTAGCCGGACAGTTGGCTACACCTTC

v_call: TRBV28
clone_size: -
j_call: TRBJ2-5
d_call: -
cdr3_aa: CATCQGTTETQYF
cdr3_nt: TGTGCCACGTGTCAGGGAACAACGGAGACCCAGTACTTC

v_call: TRBV11-2
clone_size: few
j_call: TRBJ2-5
d_call: TRBD1
cdr3_aa: CAIKFGTGGRQETQYF
cdr3_nt: TGTGCCATCAAATTCGGGACAGGAGGTCGCCAAGAGACCCAGTACTTC

v_call: TRBV14
clone_size: -
j_call: TRBJ1-3
d_call: -
cdr3_aa: CASSHPHRRNTIYF
cdr3_nt: TGTGCCAGCAGCCATCCCCACAGGAGAAACACCATATATTTT

v_call: TRBV10-3
clone_size: few
j_call: TRBJ1-5
d_call: -
cdr3_aa: CAISEGDIGSDQPQHF
cdr3_nt: TGTGCCATCAGTGAGGGGGACATCGGATCGGATCAGCCCCAGCATTTT